A single sample is the source of the 30 T cell receptor beta chains below, sequenced in a study of spatial heterogeneity in lung cancer. Indicated time point: sample taken at primary tumor resection. From tumor, nontumor lung or frozen PBMC, whole RNA was taken unsorted for sequencing. TCRdb independently ran MiXCR on the 5' RACE reads; one entry per CDR3 protein. The data hold over 7,500 distinct CDR3 sequences, with roughly 8.6% observed a single time. This specimen was PBMCs, taken at surgery. These receptors were taken from a male donor with early-stage non-small cell lung cancer.

In this sample, this clonotype turned up many times. With the library built for alpha chains, this beta chain is off target and its frequency is not meaningful. The rearrangement joins TRBV20-1 to TRBJ2-1; TRBD1 matches 10 bases. Germline V CDR1 and CDR2: DFQATT, SNEGSKA (reference sequence). V shed 3 bases and J 8 bases; nucleotides not matched to a gene: 7. This CDR3 spans 14 amino acids. CDR3 amino acids: CSASATGGIDEQFF. CDR3 bases: TGCAGTGCTAGTGCGACAGGGGGCATTGATGAGCAGTTCTTC.

Comment on this clonotype: As an off-target read in a library built for alpha chains, this beta chain has a frequency of little significance. The rearrangement links TRBV12-3 or TRBV12-4 to TRBJ2-5, with a weak D call TRBD1 (5 bases). This CDR3 spans 13 amino acids. V lost 4 bases, J lost 5 bases, and 11 bases lay in between. In DNA, the CDR3 is TGTGCCAGCAGTTCATCCAGGGTGGAGACCCAGTACTTC. Encoded protein: CASSSSRVETQYF.

The sample holds a few counts of this clonotype. Within a library made for alpha chains, this beta chain is off target, and its count is uninformative. V is TRBV20-1 and J is TRBJ2-3; D unresolved. The V gene's germline CDR1 is DFQATT and CDR2 SNEGSKA (reference sequence). This CDR3 is built from 14 residues. Trimming stripped 1 base from V and 2 bases from J, with 10 bases between. CDR3 residues: CSARGTANTDTQYF. The CDR3 nucleotides read TGCAGTGCTAGAGGGACGGCCAACACAGATACGCAGTATTTT.

This clonotype is termed large. This beta chain is an unintended read in a library built for alpha chains; its size means little. The chain couples TRBV29-1 to TRBJ2-2; D unclear. This CDR3 contains 12 residues. From germline, CDR1 is SQVTM and CDR2 ANQGSEA. The V gene lost 4 bases and the J gene lost 3 bases, with 6 bases spanning the gap. The CDR3 loop reads CSVVGYTGELFF. The CDR3 DNA reads as TGCAGCGTTGTGGGGTACACCGGGGAGCTGTTTTTT.

This clonotype occurred many times. This beta chain is a stray read from a library made for alpha chains; its abundance is not meaningful. The gene calls are TRBV7-8 and TRBJ2-1; D call uncertain. The CDR3 sequence is 17 residues long. Deletions cut 0 bases from V and 0 bases from J, with 12 bases between. Germline V gene lookup returns CDR1 SGHVS and CDR2 FQNEAQ. The CDR3 bases are TGTGCCAGCAGCTTAGCGATCGTAGGGTACTCCTACAATGAGCAGTTCTTC. It translates to CASSLAIVGYSYNEQFF.

This clonotype was picked up many times. As an off-target read in a library built for alpha chains, this beta chain has a frequency of little significance. The chain combines TRBV11-3 with TRBJ2-5; 9 bases match TRBD1. Germline-derived CDR1 and CDR2 are SGHNT and YENEEA. The ends lost 4 bases at V and 2 bases at J; junction bases unmatched: 8. The CDR3 consists of 16 residues. CDR3 sequence reads: CASSSTGGSTQETQYF. As DNA, the CDR3 is TGTGCCAGCAGCTCCACAGGGGGCTCGACACAAGAGACCCAGTACTTC. Based on the CDR3 plus reference TRBV11-3 and TRBJ2-5, the full variable domain is EAGVVQSPRYKIIEKKQPVAFWCNPISGHNTLYWYLQNLGQGPELLIRYENEEAVDDSQLPKDRFSAERLKGVDSTLKIQPAELGDSAVYLCASSSTGGSTQETQYFGPGTRLLVL.

Many counts were recorded for this clonotype. Within a library made for alpha chains, this beta chain is off target, and its count is uninformative. V gene TRBV20-1 combines with J gene TRBJ2-7; D is perhaps TRBD2 (6 bases). The CDR3 has 16 residues. In germline, CDR1 is DFQATT, CDR2 SNEGSKA (reference sequence). V was cut by 1 base and J by 5 bases, with 21 bases left in between. CDR3 loop: CSARAPTGAPSNEQYF. The CDR3 DNA follows: TGCAGTGCTAGAGCTCCTACGGGAGCACCTTCCAACGAGCAGTACTTC.

This clonotype was recorded many times. Within a library made for alpha chains, this beta chain is off target, and its count is uninformative. The chain recombines TRBV7-2 with TRBJ2-7; TRBD1 or TRBD2 may be the D gene (5 bases each). Germline CDR1 is SGHTA and CDR2 is FQGNSA. The CDR3 runs 14 residues. The V and J ends lost 4 bases and 3 bases respectively, with 13 bases between them. The CDR3 DNA sequence: TGTGCCAGCAGCTCGGGACCGGGTAACTACGAGCAGTACTTC. It yields the protein CASSSGPGNYEQYF.

By sample fraction, this clonotype is medium-sized. This beta chain is off target for a library built for alpha chains, so its abundance means little. The gene calls are TRBV7-2 and TRBJ2-3, with 10 bases that match TRBD2. Germline CDR1 and CDR2: SGHTA and FQGNSA. The junction had 10 bases not matched to a gene; V was cut back by 1 base and J by 9 bases. The CDR3 consists of 16 residues. CDR3 protein: CASSLDVAGGTGTQYF. CDR3 nucleotides: TGTGCCAGCAGCTTAGACGTAGCGGGAGGCACAGGGACGCAGTATTTT.

Ten or more counts support this clonotype. This beta chain is an unintended read in a library built for alpha chains; its size means little. The V and J genes are TRBV7-2 and TRBJ2-7; D may be TRBD1 (5 bases). CDR3 length equals 13 residues. Between the trimmed V and J ends, which lost 4 bases and 1 base, there was a span of 8 bases. The germline V gene encodes CDR1 SGHTA and CDR2 FQGNSA. CDR3 DNA: TGTGCCAGCAGCTGGGGCCCTTCCTACGAGCAGTACTTC. Protein: CASSWGPSYEQYF.

This clonotype was observed many times. Little can be read into the size of this beta chain, an off-target read in a library designed for alpha chains. This chain uses TRBV28 with TRBJ2-2; 12 bases agree with TRBD2. The CDR3 has 21 amino acids. Germline lookup yields CDR1 MDHEN and CDR2 SYDVKM. The trim removed 6 bases at V and 0 bases at J, leaving 17 bases unmatched. The CDR3 region has the DNA TGTGCCAGCAGAGGCTGGGGGATGACTAGCGGGAGAGAAACGAACACCGGGGAGCTGTTTTTT. Translated, it gives CASRGWGMTSGRETNTGELFF.

In this sample, this clonotype turned up many times. For a library built for alpha chains, this beta chain is a stray read; little rests on its size. The chain employs TRBV5-8 and TRBJ1-4; D gene ambiguous. CDR1 SGHTS and CDR2 YDEGEE come from the germline V gene. Trimming stripped 1 base from V and 3 bases from J, with 19 bases between. The CDR3 loop spans 18 amino acids. Here the CDR3 reads CASSLRRKAVRPNEKLFF. The DNA of the CDR3 is TGTGCCAGCAGCTTGAGGCGGAAGGCAGTTCGTCCTAATGAAAAACTGTTTTTT. Combining the CDR3 with reference TRBV5-8 and TRBJ1-4 gives the whole variable domain EAGVTQSPTHLIKTRGQQATLRCSPISGHTSVYWYQQALGLGLQFLLWYDEGEERNRGNFPPRFSGRQFPNYSSELNVNALELEDSALYLCASSLRRKAVRPNEKLFFGSGTQLSVL.

This clonotype showed up just a few times. This beta chain is off target for a library built for alpha chains, so its abundance means little. The chain uses TRBV27 and TRBJ2-7; 8 nucleotides match TRBD2. Germline V CDR1 and CDR2: MNHEY, SMNVEV (reference sequence). After removal of 3 bases from V and 2 bases from J, the junction contained 9 bases not matched to a gene. The CDR3 contains 16 residues. The CDR3, as DNA: TGTGCCAGCAGTTTGTACCCGGGACTAGTACCCTACGAGCAGTACTTC. It encodes CASSLYPGLVPYEQYF.

In this sample, this clonotype turned up many times. Within a library made for alpha chains, this beta chain is off target, and its count is uninformative. This chain connects TRBV5-1 to TRBJ2-7; TRBD2 agrees at 10 bases. CDR3 size: 17 residues. In germline, CDR1 is SGHRS, CDR2 YFSETQ. The J segment lost 4 bases and the V segment lost 0 bases, leaving 10 bases of the junction unmatched. In DNA form, the CDR3 reads TGCGCCAGCAGCTTGGCGGGCCGGACTAGCGGTCTGTACGAGCAGTACTTC. As protein: CASSLAGRTSGLYEQYF.

Many counts were recorded for this clonotype. Because this beta chain is a stray read in a library intended to capture alpha chains, its abundance should not be given much weight. The gene calls are TRBV2 and TRBJ2-1; D not certain. V gave up 5 bases and J gave up 6 bases, with 11 bases separating them. CDR3 length: 13 residues. CDR1 and CDR2 from the germline V gene are SNHLY and FYNNEI. This chain's CDR3 is CASSSNLGNEQFF. CDR3 in DNA: TGTGCCAGCAGTTCAAATCTAGGCAATGAGCAGTTCTTC.

This clonotype is medium-sized in the sample. Because the library targeted alpha chains, this beta chain is an off-target read whose size means little. The genes are TRBV29-1 and TRBJ2-1; D is unresolved. CDR3 size: 14 residues. The ends were cut back, 5 bases at V and 3 bases at J, with 14 bases in the middle. Germline assignment: CDR1 SQVTM and CDR2 ANQGSEA. CDR3 in amino acids: CSVTGLPFYNEQFF. The DNA of the CDR3 is TGCAGCGTTACGGGTCTTCCCTTCTACAATGAGCAGTTCTTC.

This clonotype was seen many times. This beta chain lies outside the target of a library built for alpha chains; its clone size means little. V usage is TRBV4-3 and J usage is TRBJ1-3; no reliable D call. V shed 0 bases and J shed 0 bases, with 6 bases lying between them. The germline V gene encodes CDR1 LGHNA and CDR2 YSLEER. The CDR3 runs to 15 residues. In DNA form, the CDR3 reads TGCGCCAGCAGCCAAGACAGGAACTCTGGAAACACCATATATTTT. This encodes CASSQDRNSGNTIYF.

There are many counts of this clonotype. Since the library was made to target alpha chains, this beta chain is a stray read and its abundance is not meaningful. The rearrangement uses TRBV27 and TRBJ2-2; TRBD2 matches 11 bases. This CDR3 comprises 15 residues. Per the germline V gene, CDR1 is MNHEY and CDR2 is SMNVEV (reference sequence). Trimming took 5 bases from V and 6 from J; bases not matched to a gene: 5. This chain's CDR3 is CASSLTSGNAGELFF. The DNA for the CDR3 is TGTGCCAGCAGTCTGACTAGCGGGAATGCCGGGGAGCTGTTTTTT.

This clonotype is medium-sized within its sample. A junction boundary mismatches the germline segment, possibly from a read error. Within a library made for alpha chains, this beta chain is off target, and its count is uninformative. V and J are TRBV3-1 and TRBJ1-1; TRBD1 agrees at 9 bases. The CDR3 sequence is 16 residues long. The V gene's germline CDR1 is LGHDT and CDR2 YNNKEL (reference sequence). The CDR3 DNA reads TGTGCCAGCAGTCAAGGGACAGGGAACATGAACACTGAAGCTTTCTTT. This sequence encodes CASSQGTGNMNTEAFF.

This clonotype was observed at least ten times. Since the library was made to target alpha chains, this beta chain is a stray read and its abundance is not meaningful. The chain uses TRBV7-8 and TRBJ1-1; 9 bases are shared with TRBD1. Germline V gene data show CDR1 as SGHVS and CDR2 as FQNEAQ. There are 15 residues in the CDR3. The trim removed 5 bases at V and 1 base at J, leaving 5 bases unmatched. CDR3 in amino acids: CASSRDRAENTEAFF. CDR3 bases: TGTGCCAGCAGCCGGGACAGGGCAGAGAACACTGAAGCTTTCTTT.

This clonotype was found many times. This beta chain lies outside the target of a library built for alpha chains; its clone size means little. This chain uses TRBV12-5 with TRBJ1-1; TRBD1 might be the D (5 bases). V was cut by 6 bases and J by 11 bases, with 13 bases left in between. From germline, CDR1 is LGHNT and CDR2 FRNRAP. This CDR3 has 11 residues. CDR3 nucleotides: TGTGCTAGTGGCACGGGACCAGGGGCTTTCTTT. Amino acid sequence: CASGTGPGAFF.

This clonotype was counted many times. Within a library made for alpha chains, this beta chain is off target, and its count is uninformative. The V gene is TRBV18, the J gene TRBJ2-3; D gene uncertain. Trimming took 3 bases from V and 8 from J, leaving 12 bases between them. Germline V gene data show CDR1 as KGHSH and CDR2 as LQKENI. The CDR3 totals 13 residues. CDR3 amino acids: CASSPEMKGTQYF. DNA for the CDR3: TGTGCCAGCTCACCGGAGATGAAGGGTACGCAGTATTTT.

This clonotype rates as medium-sized. The size of this beta chain means little, since it is a stray read in a library made for alpha chains. The chain carries TRBV7-9 and TRBJ2-7, with no clear D. V lost 5 bases to trimming and J lost 0 bases, with 11 bases between them. Germline loops: CDR1 SEHNR, CDR2 FQNEAQ (reference sequence). This CDR3 contains 14 residues. The CDR3 region has the DNA TGTGCCAGCAGCAAGGACCTATTCTCCTACGAGCAGTACTTC. Protein sequence: CASSKDLFSYEQYF.

This clonotype has a count of ten or more. Being off target in a library aimed at alpha chains, this beta chain has a size of little meaning. The rearrangement links TRBV12-3 or TRBV12-4 to TRBJ1-5, with a tentative D call TRBD1 (6 bases). This CDR3 has 13 amino acids. The ends were cut back, 3 bases at V and 7 bases at J, with 10 bases in the middle. Here the CDR3 reads CASSLGAGQPQHF. CDR3 DNA sequence: TGTGCCAGCAGTTTGGGGGCAGGACAGCCCCAGCATTTT.

This clonotype was counted ten times or more. This beta chain lies outside the target of a library built for alpha chains; its clone size means little. The rearrangement joins TRBV9 to TRBJ1-2; possibly TRBD1 for D (6 bases). This CDR3 contains 14 residues. V lost 4 bases, J lost 1 base, and 11 bases lay in between. Germline CDR1 SGDLS, CDR2 YYNGEE. CDR3 coding DNA: TGTGCCAGCAGCTTACAACAGGGTAACTATGGCTACACCTTC. This gives the protein CASSLQQGNYGYTF.

This clonotype was counted at least ten times. Being off target in a library aimed at alpha chains, this beta chain has a size of little meaning. The chain links TRBV5-5 to TRBJ2-2; tentative D call: TRBD2 (5 bases). V was clipped by 3 bases and J by 2 bases, with 5 bases between them. CDR3 length: 13 amino acids. The germline V gene encodes CDR1 SGHKS and CDR2 YYEKEE (reference sequence). Here the CDR3 DNA reads TGTGCCAGCAGCTCTAGCAACACCGGGGAGCTGTTTTTT. Translation gives CASSSSNTGELFF.

This clonotype has ten or more counts. Since the library was made to target alpha chains, this beta chain is a stray read and its abundance is not meaningful. The chain couples TRBV19 to TRBJ1-1; 8 bases are shared with TRBD1. Per the germline V gene, CDR1 is LNHDA and CDR2 is SQIVND (reference sequence). The CDR3 runs to 13 residues. V lost 9 bases, J lost 6 bases, and 9 bases stayed unmatched. The DNA for the CDR3 is TGTGCCAGCCAGAAGTCAGGGGGCCCTGAAGCTTTCTTT. Amino acids: CASQKSGGPEAFF. The variable domain in full, completed from reference TRBV19 and TRBJ1-1, reads DGGITQSPKYLFRKEGQNVTLSCEQNLNHDAMYWYRQDPGQGLRLIYYSQIVNDFQKGDIAEGYSVSREKKESFPLTVTSAQKNPTAFYLCASQKSGGPEAFFGQGTRLTVV.

In this sample, this clonotype turned up many times. For a library built for alpha chains, this beta chain is a stray read; little rests on its size. This chain connects TRBV24-1 to TRBJ1-5; a weak D match, TRBD1 (6 bases). The length of the CDR3 is 14 residues. V was shortened by 5 bases and J by 0 bases, with 7 bases between the two germline ends. CDR1 is KGHDR and CDR2 is SFDVKD in the germline V gene. The CDR3 DNA is TGTGCCACCAGTGGGGGGGCTAGCAATCAGCCCCAGCATTTT. It is translated as CATSGGASNQPQHF.

This clonotype appeared a few times. This beta chain is a stray read from a library made for alpha chains; its abundance is not meaningful. The chain employs TRBV10-1 and TRBJ2-3; D not resolved. The V gene lost 3 bases and the J gene lost 4 bases, with 17 bases spanning the gap. From germline, CDR1 is WNHNN and CDR2 SYGVQD (reference sequence). The CDR3 is 16 amino acids. The CDR3 nucleotides read TGCGCCAGCAGTGAAGCTCTCGATGTATCGGCAGATACGCAGTATTTT. It translates to CASSEALDVSADTQYF.

In its sample, this clonotype was seen many times. Since it is a stray read in a library aimed at alpha chains, this beta chain has a size that is not meaningful. This chain links TRBV7-9 with TRBJ2-7, with a possible D match to TRBD1 (5 bases). Germline-derived CDR1 and CDR2 are SEHNR and FQNEAQ (reference sequence). V was pared by 6 bases and J by 2 bases, with 11 bases between. The CDR3 extends over 13 amino acids. This chain's CDR3 is CASRGTGTYEQYF. DNA for the CDR3: TGTGCCAGCAGAGGAACAGGTACCTACGAGCAGTACTTC.